Listed here are 26 T cell receptor beta chains from one sample, sequenced in a study of shared T cell receptors in the human thymus. Some clones are missing from TCRdb's copy, which holds only in-frame ones; the method was immunoSEQ multiplex PCR. The data contain hundreds of thousands of clones, approximately 89% of them singletons. These data also formed part of another study, on human thymus T cells.

Sequencing input: thymocytes. The receptors stem from a boy under two years old with a congenital heart defect.

The rearrangement uses TRBV30 and TRBJ1-2, with 7 bases fitting TRBD1. The CDR3 contains 16 residues. The V segment lost 3 bases and the J segment 0 bases; nucleotides outside the gene matches: 10. From germline, CDR1 is GTSNPN and CDR2 SVGIG (reference sequence). The CDR3 DNA follows: TGTGCCTGGAGGCCGGGACCTCAGGGGGCTAACTATGGCTACACCTTC. Its translation: CAWRPGPQGANYGYTF. Supplemented by reference TRBV30 and TRBJ1-2, the full variable domain reads SQTIHQWPATLVQPVGSPLSLECTVEGTSNPNLYWYRQAAGRGLQLLFYSVGIGQISSEVPQNLSASRPQDRQFILSSKKLLLSDSGFYLCAWRPGPQGANYGYTFGSGTRLTVV.

The chain carries TRBV13 and TRBJ2-1, with D possibly TRBD2 on 7 matching bases. V was cut by 4 bases and J by 5 bases, with 21 bases left in between. The CDR3 has 17 residues. The germline gives CDR1 PRHDT, CDR2 FYEKMQ (reference sequence). The CDR3 bases are TGTGCCAGCAGCTCCCAGGGGACTACGACCCGGAACAATGAGCAGTTCTTC. Residues: CASSSQGTTTRNNEQFF.

The chain combines TRBV4-3 with TRBJ2-7, with D perhaps TRBD2 (5 bases). V shed 0 bases and J shed 4 bases, with 22 bases lying between them. Germline assignment: CDR1 LGHNA and CDR2 YSLEER. This CDR3 contains 18 residues. CDR3 amino acids: CASSQDPVLGDGVYEQYF. The CDR3 DNA reads TGCGCCAGCAGCCAAGATCCGGTGCTGGGAGATGGGGTTTACGAGCAGTACTTC.

V and J are TRBV7-9 and TRBJ1-4; 7 bases map to TRBD1. Germline-derived CDR1 and CDR2 are SEHNR and FQNEAQ (reference sequence). The ends lost 4 bases at V and 4 bases at J; junction bases unmatched: 6. The CDR3 contains 15 residues. The CDR3 loop reads CASSYKGQRNEKLFF. In DNA, the CDR3 is TGTGCCAGCAGCTATAAGGGACAGCGTAATGAAAAACTGTTTTTT.

J is TRBJ2-2 and V is TRBV6-1; 11 bases line up with TRBD2. The length of the CDR3 is 17 residues. The trim removed 4 bases at V and 4 bases at J, leaving 8 bases unmatched. Looked up from germline, CDR1 is MNHNS and CDR2 is SASEGT. For the CDR3, the DNA is TGTGCCAGCAGTGCTACTAGCGGGGGTCCCCCCACCGGGGAGCTGTTTTTT. It encodes CASSATSGGPPTGELFF.

The chain couples TRBV30 to TRBJ1-1; D may be TRBD1 (5 bases). Trimming stripped 4 bases from V and 11 bases from J, with 11 bases between. The CDR3 has 10 residues. The germline CDR1 and CDR2 sequences are GTSNPN and SVGIG (reference sequence). The CDR3 DNA sequence: TGTGCCTGGATTGCAGGGAGGGCTTTCTTT. The encoded protein is CAWIAGRAFF.

The rearrangement joins TRBV10-3 to TRBJ1-5; D gene unclear. The CDR3 is 14 residues long. Trimming stripped 7 bases from V and 0 bases from J, with 10 bases between. Looked up from germline, CDR1 is ENHRY and CDR2 is SYGVKD. For the CDR3, the DNA is TGTGCCATCATGCAGGCGACTAGCAATCAGCCCCAGCATTTT. Translating it yields CAIMQATSNQPQHF.

CDR3 sequence (DNA): TGCAGCGTTGTTGTCGTCGGGAACACTGAAGCTTTCTTT. It encodes CSVVVVGNTEAFF. The chain has TRBV29-1 and TRBJ1-1; D not certain. The ends were cut back, 4 bases at V and 1 base at J, with 10 bases in the middle. The CDR3 contains 13 residues. Germline CDR1 is SQVTM and CDR2 is ANQGSEA.

The chain links TRBV5-1 to TRBJ2-5; D possibly corresponds to TRBD2 (6 bases). Germline-derived CDR1 and CDR2 are SGHRS and YFSETQ. The CDR3 consists of 15 residues. Trimming cost V 1 base and J 2 bases, with 12 bases left between them. CDR3 nucleotides: TGCGCCAGCAGCTTGAGGCCACTAGCTCAAGAGACCCAGTACTTC. Its protein product is CASSLRPLAQETQYF.

V usage is TRBV19 and J usage is TRBJ2-1; 9 bases align to TRBD1. Germline V gives CDR1 LNHDA, CDR2 SQIVND (reference sequence). The trim removed 5 bases at V and 6 bases at J, leaving 8 bases unmatched. The CDR3 totals 15 residues. CDR3 in amino acids: CASSSGGTGSNEQFF. Written as DNA, the CDR3 is TGTGCCAGTAGTTCAGGGGGGACAGGGTCCAATGAGCAGTTCTTC.

The rearrangement joins TRBV18 to TRBJ2-7, with 10 bases identical to TRBD2. Germline CDR1 KGHSH, CDR2 LQKENI. CDR3 length: 16 amino acids. V gave up 2 bases and J gave up 3 bases; unmatched junction bases: 7. CDR3 bases: TGTGCCAGCTCACCAATTGCCGGGACTAGCGACTACGAGCAGTACTTC. This sequence encodes CASSPIAGTSDYEQYF.

The count of this clone is one. The rearrangement joins TRBV5-1 to TRBJ2-2; the match to TRBD1 covers 8 bases. Germline assignment: CDR1 SGHRS and CDR2 YFSETQ. The trim removed 6 bases at V and 4 bases at J, leaving 8 bases unmatched. The CDR3 sequence is 15 residues long. The CDR3 is CASTETGVGTGELFF. In nucleotides, the CDR3 is TGCGCCAGCACAGAGACAGGGGTGGGCACCGGGGAGCTGTTTTTT.

The chain employs TRBV2 and TRBJ1-2; 10 nucleotides agree with TRBD1. With 4 bases clipped from V and 4 bases from J, the junction kept 3 bases outside the gene matches. CDR1 SNHLY and CDR2 FYNNEI come from the germline V gene. The CDR3 runs 14 residues. The CDR3: CASSAGTGAYGYTF. The CDR3 coding sequence is TGTGCCAGCAGTGCCGGGACAGGGGCCTATGGCTACACCTTC.

This clone was seen only once. V is TRBV4-1 and J is TRBJ2-7; 8 positions match TRBD2. Germline values: CDR1 MGHRA, CDR2 YSYEKL. The ends lost 0 bases at V and 4 bases at J; junction bases unmatched: 20. The CDR3 loop spans 20 amino acids. The CDR3 loop is CASSQEPILSGSIGEYEQYF. The CDR3 region has the DNA TGCGCCAGCAGCCAAGAGCCCATCTTGAGCGGGAGTATAGGGGAATACGAGCAGTACTTC.

V gene TRBV6-6 combines with J gene TRBJ1-4; TRBD1 matches 7 bases. The junction had 7 bases not matched to a gene; V was cut back by 10 bases and J by 5 bases. The length of the CDR3 is 13 residues. CDR1 is MNHNY and CDR2 is SVGAGI in the germline V gene (reference sequence). The CDR3 loop is CATATGPNEKLFF. CDR3 nucleotide sequence: TGTGCCACCGCGACAGGGCCGAATGAAAAACTGTTTTTT.

The chain couples TRBV5-5 to TRBJ2-7; 9 positions match TRBD1. CDR1 SGHKS and CDR2 YYEKEE come from the germline V gene (reference sequence). J was trimmed by 7 bases and V by 3 bases; bases with no gene match: 11. The CDR3 is 15 residues long. The CDR3 nucleotides are TGTGCCAGCAGCTGGGGGACAGGGAGTGCGCGGGAGCAGTACTTC. Encoded protein: CASSWGTGSAREQYF.

The chain couples TRBV10-2 to TRBJ2-2; TRBD1 matches at 8 bases. CDR3 size: 16 residues. Germline CDR1 reads WSHSY; CDR2 reads SAAADI. Trimming took 3 bases from V and 2 from J; bases not matched to a gene: 5. CDR3 protein: CASSEGQGINTGELFF. CDR3 coding DNA: TGCGCCAGCAGTGAAGGACAGGGAATAAACACCGGGGAGCTGTTTTTT.

The sample holds one count of this clone. This sequence joins TRBV11-2 and TRBJ2-7; 9 bases map to TRBD1. Germline-derived CDR1 and CDR2 are SGHAT and FQNNGV. The CDR3 is 17 residues long. V trimming: 5 bases; J trimming: 6 bases; junction bases outside the gene matches: 17. In DNA form, the CDR3 reads TGTGCCAGCAGCGACCACCCACCGGGACAGGGACCTCTCGAGCAGTACTTC. Translation: CASSDHPPGQGPLEQYF.

This chain uses TRBV5-5 with TRBJ2-7; 12 bases align to TRBD2. The trim removed 0 bases at V and 2 bases at J, leaving 0 bases unmatched. The V gene's germline CDR1 is SGHKS and CDR2 YYEKEE (reference sequence). The CDR3 loop spans 15 amino acids. For the CDR3, the DNA is TGTGCCAGCAGCTTGGGGACTAGCGGGGCCTACGAGCAGTACTTC. It encodes CASSLGTSGAYEQYF.

In this sample, this clone turned up a few times. The chain carries TRBV19 and TRBJ1-3; a possible D gene is TRBD1 (5 bases). Germline V gives CDR1 LNHDA, CDR2 SQIVND (reference sequence). Trimming shortened V by 4 bases and J by 0 bases, and 13 bases separated the two germline ends. This CDR3 comprises 16 residues. CDR3 amino acids: CASSTTEIISGNTIYF. CDR3 in DNA: TGTGCCAGTAGTACGACAGAAATCATCTCTGGAAACACCATATATTTT.

The chain recombines TRBV7-8 with TRBJ2-7; tentative D call: TRBD1 (5 bases). The V gene's germline CDR1 is SGHVS and CDR2 FQNEAQ. Trimming shortened V by 4 bases and J by 2 bases, and 15 bases separated the two germline ends. This CDR3 is 15 amino acids long. CDR3 sequence reads: CASSSDSYNTYEQYF. CDR3 DNA: TGTGCCAGCAGCTCCGACAGCTACAATACCTACGAGCAGTACTTC.

The chain employs TRBV6-4 and TRBJ1-2; 8 bases are a match to TRBD1. The V and J ends lost 3 bases and 4 bases, in that order; junction bases with no gene match: 1. CDR1 and CDR2 from the germline V gene are MRHNA and SNTAGT. The CDR3 totals 13 residues. The CDR3 region has the DNA TGTGCCAGCAGTGATGGGACAGGCTATGGCTACACCTTC. This sequence encodes CASSDGTGYGYTF.

CDR3 nucleotides: TGTGCCAGCAGCGCCTCACATGGGACAGGGGAAAAAACTAATGAAAAACTGTTTTTT. Amino acids: CASSASHGTGEKTNEKLFF. The rearrangement joins TRBV9 to TRBJ1-4, with 10 bases aligning to TRBD1. The length of the CDR3 is 19 residues. Germline values: CDR1 SGDLS, CDR2 YYNGEE. V lost 3 bases to trimming and J lost 1 base; unmatched junction nucleotides: 12. Full variable domain (outside the CDR3, taken from reference TRBV9 and TRBJ1-4): DSGVTQTPKHLITATGQRVTLRCSPRSGDLSVYWYQQSLDQGLQFLIQYYNGEERAKGNILERFSAQQFPDLHSELNLSSLELGDSALYFCASSASHGTGEKTNEKLFFGSGTQLSVL.

The CDR3 nucleotides read TGCGCCAGCAGCCAAGAGTCGGGACTAGTAATCAATGAGCAGTTCTTC. It encodes CASSQESGLVINEQFF. The V and J genes are TRBV4-3 and TRBJ2-1, with 8 bases lining up with TRBD2. The junction had 7 bases not matched to a gene; V was cut back by 0 bases and J by 6 bases. This CDR3 spans 16 amino acids. Germline V gene sequence: CDR1 LGHNA, CDR2 YSLEER.

The chain recombines TRBV18 with TRBJ2-1; D gene uncertain. Germline CDR1 KGHSH, CDR2 LQKENI. This CDR3 contains 15 residues. V was cut by 1 base and J by 9 bases, with 16 bases left in between. The CDR3 DNA is TGTGCCAGCTCACCACGGCCGCTAGAAACCTCTGAGCAGTTCTTC. Translation: CASSPRPLETSEQFF.

As to this clone: The sample carries other DNA sequences with the same CDR3. V and J are TRBV28 and TRBJ2-7; D gene uncertain. The CDR3 spans 12 residues. V was cut by 6 bases and J by 4 bases, with 10 bases left in between. Per the germline V gene, CDR1 is MDHEN and CDR2 is SYDVKM. CDR3 coding DNA: TGTGCCAGCAGCCTCTCGAGTTACGAGCAGTACTTC. This translates into CASSLSSYEQYF.